The T cell receptor beta chain under discussion was sequenced for a study of shared clonotypes between healthy human individuals. The protocol was immunoSEQ multiplex PCR, while the TCRdb copy is restricted to in-frame clones and leaves out a portion. Of a few million clones in the sample, more than 90% were seen once. Germline loops: CDR1 PRHDT, CDR2 FYEKMQ (reference sequence). CDR3 size: 15 residues. V shed 5 bases and J 2 bases; nucleotides not matched to a gene: 4. The specimen sequenced was naive CD4+ T cells sorted from blood. The subset denotes: CD45RA+ positively selected. This clonotype was sampled from a man younger than 35 in good health. The chain employs TRBV13 and TRBJ2-1; 9 nucleotides align to TRBD2. The CDR3 DNA reads as TGTGCCAGCAGCCCCCGACTAGCGGCCTACAATGAGCAGTTCTTC. As protein: CASSPRLAAYNEQFF.